The rows below give T cell receptor beta chains drawn from one sample of a study of T cell clones after liver transplantation. The assay was immunoSEQ multiplex PCR, and TCRdb's table has in-frame clones only and misses some. The data contain tens of thousands of clones, more than 90% of them singletons. Here the sequenced sample was CD4+ T cells from blood, taken before liver transplant. The receptors originated from a human donor who received a liver transplant. CDR3s include the opening cysteine and the closing phenylalanine or tryptophan. Each record gives: J gene, D gene, clone size, V gene, CDR3 protein, CDR3 DNA. D genes are given only for firm matches. Size is omitted from some rows. Given values are once, few, many or a class for expanded clones.

J: TRBJ2-2; D: -; size: -; V: TRBV29-1; CDR3: CSVSWTNTGELFF; DNA: TGCAGCGTATCCTGGACGAACACCGGGGAGCTGTTTTTT
J: TRBJ2-5; D: -; size: -; V: TRBV11-3; CDR3: CASSLVGVEETQYF; DNA: TGTGCCAGCAGCTTAGTTGGGGTCGAAGAGACCCAGTACTTC
J: TRBJ1-2; D: -; size: -; V: TRBV14; CDR3: CASSQVLPLITNYGYTF; DNA: TGTGCCAGCAGCCAAGTGTTGCCACTGATAACCAACTATGGCTACACCTTC
J: TRBJ2-7; D: -; size: -; V: TRBV9; CDR3: CASSVVFKVETYEQYF; DNA: TGTGCCAGCAGCGTAGTGTTTAAGGTGGAAACCTACGAGCAGTACTTC
J: TRBJ2-7; D: TRBD1; size: -; V: TRBV5-6; CDR3: CASSLTTGTASYRHEQYF; DNA: TGTGCCAGCAGCTTGACCACCGGGACAGCATCTTATCGCCACGAGCAGTACTTC
J: TRBJ1-1; D: -; size: many; V: TRBV29-1; CDR3: CSISLGVGTEAFF; DNA: TGCAGCATTAGCCTAGGGGTGGGGACTGAAGCTTTCTTT
J: TRBJ1-5; D: -; size: -; V: TRBV7-9; CDR3: CASSSDSSNQPQHF; DNA: TGTGCCAGCAGTTCCGACAGTAGCAATCAGCCCCAGCATTTT
J: TRBJ2-1; D: -; size: -; V: TRBV7-9; CDR3: CASSDQAPGEQFF; DNA: TGTGCCAGCAGCGACCAGGCCCCGGGTGAGCAGTTCTTC
J: TRBJ2-3; D: -; size: -; V: TRBV6-5; CDR3: CASSYRGAADTQYF; DNA: TGTGCCAGCAGTTACAGGGGGGCGGCAGATACGCAGTATTTT
J: TRBJ1-5; D: TRBD1; size: -; V: TRBV4-3; CDR3: CASSQERGQGAVDQPQHF; DNA: TGCGCCAGCAGCCAAGAACGGGGACAGGGGGCGGTTGATCAGCCCCAGCATTTT
J: TRBJ2-5; D: -; size: -; V: TRBV11-2; CDR3: CASSPRLIRGGTQYF; DNA: TGTGCCAGCAGCCCGCGGCTCATCAGAGGGGGGACCCAGTACTTC
J: TRBJ2-5; D: TRBD2; size: -; V: TRBV19; CDR3: CASSIEIFPLTSGPGTEQETQYF; DNA: TGTGCCAGTAGTATAGAGATCTTCCCACTGACTAGCGGCCCGGGGACGGAACAAGAGACCCAGTACTTC
J: TRBJ2-5; D: -; size: -; V: TRBV5-1; CDR3: CASSLAQETQYF; DNA: TGCGCCAGCAGCTTGGCCCAAGAGACCCAGTACTTC
J: TRBJ2-5; D: TRBD1; size: -; V: TRBV9; CDR3: CASSVAIGGGGETQYF; DNA: TGTGCCAGCAGCGTAGCTATAGGGGGCGGTGGGGAGACCCAGTACTTC
J: TRBJ2-3; D: -; size: -; V: TRBV6-5; CDR3: CASSPSLATDTQYF; DNA: TGTGCCAGCAGTCCCAGTCTAGCGACAGATACGCAGTATTTT
J: TRBJ1-3; D: -; size: -; V: TRBV6-5; CDR3: CASSYSALSSGNTIYF; DNA: TGTGCCAGCAGTTACTCGGCCCTTAGCTCTGGAAACACCATATATTTT
J: TRBJ2-5; D: -; size: -; V: TRBV5-1; CDR3: CASSQGVAAHGQETQYF; DNA: TGCGCCAGCAGCCAGGGAGTAGCGGCGCACGGGCAAGAGACCCAGTACTTC
J: TRBJ1-4; D: TRBD1; size: -; V: TRBV5-1; CDR3: CASTPDRVGEKLFF; DNA: TGCGCCAGCACTCCCGACAGGGTCGGAGAAAAACTGTTTTTT
J: TRBJ2-1; D: TRBD2; size: few; V: TRBV2; CDR3: CASSPRLGGNEQFF; DNA: TGTGCCAGCAGTCCCCGTCTCGGGGGGAATGAGCAGTTCTTC
J: TRBJ1-3; D: TRBD1; size: once; V: TRBV11-3; CDR3: CASSLGTGFGNTIYF; DNA: TGTGCCAGCAGCTTGGGGACAGGGTTTGGAAACACCATATATTTT
J: TRBJ2-5; D: -; size: once; V: TRBV7-8; CDR3: CASRPSGPSQETQYF; DNA: TGTGCCAGCAGACCTTCCGGACCATCCCAGGAGACCCAGTACTTC
J: TRBJ1-1; D: TRBD1; size: -; V: TRBV15; CDR3: CATSRDRAATEAFF; DNA: TGTGCCACCAGCAGGGACAGGGCGGCGACTGAAGCTTTCTTT
J: TRBJ1-3; D: -; size: once; V: TRBV5-1; CDR3: CASSLDFSGNTIYF; DNA: TGCGCCAGCAGCTTGGATTTCTCTGGAAACACCATATATTTT
J: TRBJ2-3; D: TRBD2; size: -; V: TRBV25-1; CDR3: CATGPTSGSSDTQYF; DNA: TGTGCCACCGGCCCGACTAGCGGGAGTTCGGATACGCAGTATTTT
J: TRBJ2-3; D: -; size: -; V: TRBV16; CDR3: CASSRSGTGTDTQYF; DNA: TGTGCCAGCAGCAGGAGCGGGACAGGCACAGATACGCAGTATTTT
J: TRBJ2-5; D: TRBD1; size: once; V: TRBV5-4; CDR3: CASSPGTGDRGTQYF; DNA: TGTGCCAGCAGCCCCGGGACAGGAGACCGAGGGACCCAGTACTTC
J: TRBJ1-1; D: -; size: -; V: TRBV19; CDR3: CASSPRPGQGGPEAFF; DNA: TGTGCCAGTAGTCCCCGACCGGGACAAGGGGGACCTGAAGCTTTCTTT